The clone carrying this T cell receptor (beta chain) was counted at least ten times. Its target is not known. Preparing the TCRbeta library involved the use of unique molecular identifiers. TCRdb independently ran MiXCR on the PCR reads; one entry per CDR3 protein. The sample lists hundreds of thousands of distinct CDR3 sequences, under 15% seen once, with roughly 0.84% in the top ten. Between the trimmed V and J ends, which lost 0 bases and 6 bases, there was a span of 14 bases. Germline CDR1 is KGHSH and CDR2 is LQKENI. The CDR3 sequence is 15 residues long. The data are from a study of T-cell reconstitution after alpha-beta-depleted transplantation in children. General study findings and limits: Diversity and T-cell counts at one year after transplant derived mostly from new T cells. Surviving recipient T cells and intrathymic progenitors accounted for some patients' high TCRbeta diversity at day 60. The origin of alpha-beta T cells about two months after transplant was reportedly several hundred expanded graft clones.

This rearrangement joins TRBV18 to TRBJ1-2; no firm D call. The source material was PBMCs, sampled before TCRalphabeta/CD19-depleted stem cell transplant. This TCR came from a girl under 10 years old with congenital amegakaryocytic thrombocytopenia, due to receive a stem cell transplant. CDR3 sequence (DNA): TGTGCCAGCTCACCACCGATCTTAGAAAGGAATGGCTACACCTTC. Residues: CASSPPILERNGYTF.